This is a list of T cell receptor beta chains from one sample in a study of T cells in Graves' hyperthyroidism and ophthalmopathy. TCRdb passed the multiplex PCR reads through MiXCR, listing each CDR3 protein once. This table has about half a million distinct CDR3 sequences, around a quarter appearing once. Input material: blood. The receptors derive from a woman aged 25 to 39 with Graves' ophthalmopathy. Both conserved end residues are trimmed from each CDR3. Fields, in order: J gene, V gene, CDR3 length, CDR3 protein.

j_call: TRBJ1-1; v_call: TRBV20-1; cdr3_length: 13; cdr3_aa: SARDLRGSGTEAF
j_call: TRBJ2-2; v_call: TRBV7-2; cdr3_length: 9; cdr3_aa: AARAVGELF
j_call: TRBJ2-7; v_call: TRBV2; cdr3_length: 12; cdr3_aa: ASISSGSSYEQY
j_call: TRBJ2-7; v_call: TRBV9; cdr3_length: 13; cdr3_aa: ASSAGTSGVVEQY
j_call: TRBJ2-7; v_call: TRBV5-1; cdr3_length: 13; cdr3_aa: ASSLGGTGPHEQY
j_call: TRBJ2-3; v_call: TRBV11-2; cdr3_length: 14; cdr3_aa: ASTPLRDPRPDTQY
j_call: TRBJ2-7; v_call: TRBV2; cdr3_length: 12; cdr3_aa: ASRTDTVNHEQY
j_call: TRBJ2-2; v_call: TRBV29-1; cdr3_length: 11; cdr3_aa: SVATGNTGELF
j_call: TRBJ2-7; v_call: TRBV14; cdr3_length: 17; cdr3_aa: ASSQEAGGTTRTSYEQY
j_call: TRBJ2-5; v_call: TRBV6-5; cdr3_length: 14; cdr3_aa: ASRRSSGGATETQY
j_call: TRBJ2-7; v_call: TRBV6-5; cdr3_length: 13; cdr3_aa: ASSYTSGSSYEQY
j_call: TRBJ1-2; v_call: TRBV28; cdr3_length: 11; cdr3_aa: ASSAPVLRGYT
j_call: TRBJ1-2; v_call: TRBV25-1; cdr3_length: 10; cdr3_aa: ASSGQGLYYT
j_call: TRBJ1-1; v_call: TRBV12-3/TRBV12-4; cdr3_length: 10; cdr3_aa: ASRPRDGEAF
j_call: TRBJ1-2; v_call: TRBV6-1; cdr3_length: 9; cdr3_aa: AIQQGHGYT
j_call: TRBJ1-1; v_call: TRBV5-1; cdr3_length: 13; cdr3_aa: ASSLRVGADTEAF
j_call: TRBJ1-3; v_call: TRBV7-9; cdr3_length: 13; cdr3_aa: ASSLDNQPGNTIY
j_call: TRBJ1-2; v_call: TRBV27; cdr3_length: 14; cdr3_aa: ASSLTPPDGGGGYT
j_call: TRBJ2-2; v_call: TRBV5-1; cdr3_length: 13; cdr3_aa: ASSRDRTGTGELF
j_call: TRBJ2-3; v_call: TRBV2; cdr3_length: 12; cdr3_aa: ASSEKWVTDTQY